This TCR beta chain emerged from a study of control samples from healthy donors and cancer patients. TCRdb's copy holds only in-frame clones and misses some; the assay was immunoSEQ multiplex PCR. The data contain 150,000 to 170,000 clones, roughly 94% of them singletons. The CDR3 has 13 amino acids. Germline lookup yields CDR1 LNHNV and CDR2 YYDKDF (reference sequence). V was clipped by 6 bases and J by 3 bases; unmatched bases: 4. The chain employs TRBV15 and TRBJ1-1, with TRBD1 identical over 7 bases. Sequencing used blood. The clonotype comes from a man between 40 and 49 years old in good health. CDR3 sequence reads: CATSSRGDTEAFF. CDR3 nucleotides: TGTGCCACCAGTTCCAGGGGGGACACTGAAGCTTTCTTT.